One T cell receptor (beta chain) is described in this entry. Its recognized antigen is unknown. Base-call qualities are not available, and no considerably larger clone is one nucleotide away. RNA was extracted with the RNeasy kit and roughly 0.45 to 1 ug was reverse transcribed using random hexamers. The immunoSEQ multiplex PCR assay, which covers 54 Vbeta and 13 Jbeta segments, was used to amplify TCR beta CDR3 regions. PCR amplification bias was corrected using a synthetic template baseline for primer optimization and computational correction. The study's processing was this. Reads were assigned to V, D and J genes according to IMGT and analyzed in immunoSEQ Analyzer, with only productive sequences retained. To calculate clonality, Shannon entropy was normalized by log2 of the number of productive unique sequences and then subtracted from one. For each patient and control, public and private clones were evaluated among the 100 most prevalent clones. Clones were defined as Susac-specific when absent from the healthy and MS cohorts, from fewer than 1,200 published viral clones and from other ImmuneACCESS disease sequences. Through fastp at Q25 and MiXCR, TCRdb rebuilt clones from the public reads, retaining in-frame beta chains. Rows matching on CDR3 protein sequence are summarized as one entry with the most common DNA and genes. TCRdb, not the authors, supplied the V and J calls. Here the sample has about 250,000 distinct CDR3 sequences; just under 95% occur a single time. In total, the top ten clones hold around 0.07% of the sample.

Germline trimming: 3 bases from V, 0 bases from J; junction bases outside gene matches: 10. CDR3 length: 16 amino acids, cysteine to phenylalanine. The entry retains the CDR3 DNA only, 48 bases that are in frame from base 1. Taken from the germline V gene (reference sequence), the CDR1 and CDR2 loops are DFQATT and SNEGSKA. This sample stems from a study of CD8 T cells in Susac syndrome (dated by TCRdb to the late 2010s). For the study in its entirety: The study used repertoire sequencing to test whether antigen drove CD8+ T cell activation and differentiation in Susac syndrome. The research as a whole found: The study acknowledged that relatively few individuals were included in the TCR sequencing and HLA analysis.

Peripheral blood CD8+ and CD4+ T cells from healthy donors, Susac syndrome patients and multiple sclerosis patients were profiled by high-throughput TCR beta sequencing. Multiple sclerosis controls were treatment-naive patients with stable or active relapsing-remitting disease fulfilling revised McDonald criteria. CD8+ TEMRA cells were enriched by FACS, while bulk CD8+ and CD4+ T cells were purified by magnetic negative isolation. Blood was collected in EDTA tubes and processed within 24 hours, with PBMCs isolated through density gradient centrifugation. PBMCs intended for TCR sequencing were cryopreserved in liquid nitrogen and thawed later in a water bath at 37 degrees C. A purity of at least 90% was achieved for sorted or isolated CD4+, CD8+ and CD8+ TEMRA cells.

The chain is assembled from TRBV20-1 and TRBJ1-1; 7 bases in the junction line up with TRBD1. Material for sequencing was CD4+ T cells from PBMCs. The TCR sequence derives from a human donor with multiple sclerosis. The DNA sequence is TGCAGTGCTAGTTGGAGGGGGCACCACATGAACACTGAAGCTTTCTTT. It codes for CSASWRGHHMNTEAFF.